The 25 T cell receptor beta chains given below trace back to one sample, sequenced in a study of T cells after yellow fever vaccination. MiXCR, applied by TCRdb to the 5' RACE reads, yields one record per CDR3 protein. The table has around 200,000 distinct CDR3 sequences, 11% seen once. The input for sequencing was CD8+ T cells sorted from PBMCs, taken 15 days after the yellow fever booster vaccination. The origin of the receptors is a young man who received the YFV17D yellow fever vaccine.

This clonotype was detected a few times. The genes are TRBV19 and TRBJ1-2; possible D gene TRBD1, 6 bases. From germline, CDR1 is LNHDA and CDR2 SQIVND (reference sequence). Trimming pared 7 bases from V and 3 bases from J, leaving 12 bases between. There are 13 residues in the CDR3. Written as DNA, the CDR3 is TGTGCCAGTACACCGACAGGCGACTATGGCTACACCTTC. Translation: CASTPTGDYGYTF.

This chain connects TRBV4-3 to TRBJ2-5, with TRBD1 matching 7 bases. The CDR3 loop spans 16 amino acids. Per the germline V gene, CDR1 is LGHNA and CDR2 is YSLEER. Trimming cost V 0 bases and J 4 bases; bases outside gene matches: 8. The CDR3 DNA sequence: TGCGCCAGCAGCCAAGAGGAGTTAAGGGGGCGAGAGACCCAGTACTTC. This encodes CASSQEELRGRETQYF.

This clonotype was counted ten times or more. CDR3 bases: TGTGCCAGCAGCTTACAGGGAAGTCCTGAAGCTTTCTTT. Its protein is CASSLQGSPEAFF. The V gene is TRBV7-9, the J gene TRBJ1-1, with a weak D call TRBD1 (5 bases). CDR1 and CDR2 from the germline V gene are SEHNR and FQNEAQ (reference sequence). With 2 bases removed from V and 6 bases from J, the gap between germline ends came to 10 bases. The CDR3 loop spans 13 amino acids.

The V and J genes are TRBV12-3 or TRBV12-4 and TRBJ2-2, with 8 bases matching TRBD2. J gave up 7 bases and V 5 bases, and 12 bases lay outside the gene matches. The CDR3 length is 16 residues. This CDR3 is CASSPHERGLGGELFF. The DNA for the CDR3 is TGTGCCAGCAGTCCCCATGAGCGGGGGTTGGGCGGGGAGCTGTTTTTT.

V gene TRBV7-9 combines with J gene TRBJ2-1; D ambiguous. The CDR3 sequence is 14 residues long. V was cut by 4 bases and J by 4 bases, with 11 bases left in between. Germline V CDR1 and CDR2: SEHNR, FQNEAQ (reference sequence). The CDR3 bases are TGTGCCAGCAGCTCGTCAGTCCAATACAATGAGCAGTTCTTC. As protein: CASSSSVQYNEQFF.

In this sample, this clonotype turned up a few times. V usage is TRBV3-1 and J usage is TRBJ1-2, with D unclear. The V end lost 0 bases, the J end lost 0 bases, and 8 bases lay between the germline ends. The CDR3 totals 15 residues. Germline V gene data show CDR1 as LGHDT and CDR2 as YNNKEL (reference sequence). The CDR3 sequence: CASSQDLVANYGYTF. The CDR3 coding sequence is TGTGCCAGCAGCCAAGATCTTGTGGCTAACTATGGCTACACCTTC.

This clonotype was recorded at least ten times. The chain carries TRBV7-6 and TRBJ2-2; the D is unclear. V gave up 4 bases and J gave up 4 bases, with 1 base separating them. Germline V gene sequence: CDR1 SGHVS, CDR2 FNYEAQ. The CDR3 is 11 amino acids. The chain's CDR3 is CASSSTGELFF. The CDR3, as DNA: TGTGCCAGCAGCTCCACCGGGGAGCTGTTTTTT.

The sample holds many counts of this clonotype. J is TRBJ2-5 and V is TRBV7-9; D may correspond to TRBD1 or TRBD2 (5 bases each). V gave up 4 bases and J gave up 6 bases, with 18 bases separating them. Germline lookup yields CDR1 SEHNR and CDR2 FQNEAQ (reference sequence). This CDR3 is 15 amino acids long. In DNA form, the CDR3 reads TGTGCCAGCAGCTCCACCGGGACCCCAGCGAAGACCCAGTACTTC. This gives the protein CASSSTGTPAKTQYF.

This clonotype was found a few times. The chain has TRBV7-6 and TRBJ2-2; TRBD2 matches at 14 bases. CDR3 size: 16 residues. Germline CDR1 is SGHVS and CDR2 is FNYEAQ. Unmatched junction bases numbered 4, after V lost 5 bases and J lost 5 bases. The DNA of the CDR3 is TGTGCCAGCAGCGGGCGGACTAGCGGGGGGACCGGGGAGCTGTTTTTT. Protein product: CASSGRTSGGTGELFF.

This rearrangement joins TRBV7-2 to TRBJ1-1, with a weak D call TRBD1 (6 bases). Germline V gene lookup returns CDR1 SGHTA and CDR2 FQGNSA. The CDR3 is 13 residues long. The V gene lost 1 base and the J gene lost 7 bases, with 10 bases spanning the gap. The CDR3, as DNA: TGTGCCAGCAGCTTAGTAGAACAGGGTGAAGCTTTCTTT. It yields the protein CASSLVEQGEAFF.

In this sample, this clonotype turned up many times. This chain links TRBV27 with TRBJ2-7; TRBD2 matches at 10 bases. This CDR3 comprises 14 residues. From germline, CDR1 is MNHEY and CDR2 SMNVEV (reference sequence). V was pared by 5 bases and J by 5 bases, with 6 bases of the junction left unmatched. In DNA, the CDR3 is TGTGCCAGCAGTCCAACTACTAGCGGGAACGAGCAGTACGTC. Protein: CASSPTTSGNEQYV.

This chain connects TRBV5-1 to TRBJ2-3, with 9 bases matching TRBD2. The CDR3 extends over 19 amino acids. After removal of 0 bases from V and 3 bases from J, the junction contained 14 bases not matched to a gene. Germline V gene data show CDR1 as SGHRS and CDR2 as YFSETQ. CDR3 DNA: TGCGCCAGCAGCTTGGCGCTGAGCGGGGGGCCCGGGTTTACAGATACGCAGTATTTT. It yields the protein CASSLALSGGPGFTDTQYF.

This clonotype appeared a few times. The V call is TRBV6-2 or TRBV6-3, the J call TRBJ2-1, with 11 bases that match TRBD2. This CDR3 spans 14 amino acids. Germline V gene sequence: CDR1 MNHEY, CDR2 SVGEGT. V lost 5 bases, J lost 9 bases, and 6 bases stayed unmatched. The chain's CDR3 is CASSISGGASEQFF. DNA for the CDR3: TGTGCCAGCAGTATTAGCGGGGGGGCCTCTGAGCAGTTCTTC.

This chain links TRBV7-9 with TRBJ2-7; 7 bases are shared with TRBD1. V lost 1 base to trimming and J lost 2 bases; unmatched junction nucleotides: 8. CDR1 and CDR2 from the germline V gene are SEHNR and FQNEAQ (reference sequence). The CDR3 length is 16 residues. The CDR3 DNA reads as TGTGCCAGCAGCTTAGAGACAGGGACGCATGCCTACGAGCAGTACGTC. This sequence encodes CASSLETGTHAYEQYV.

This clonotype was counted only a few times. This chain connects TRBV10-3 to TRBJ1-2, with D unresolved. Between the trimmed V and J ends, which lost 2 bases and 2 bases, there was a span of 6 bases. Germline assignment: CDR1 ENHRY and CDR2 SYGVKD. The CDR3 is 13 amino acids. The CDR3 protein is CAISEVGNYGYTF. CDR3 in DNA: TGTGCCATCAGTGAGGTAGGGAACTATGGCTACACCTTC.

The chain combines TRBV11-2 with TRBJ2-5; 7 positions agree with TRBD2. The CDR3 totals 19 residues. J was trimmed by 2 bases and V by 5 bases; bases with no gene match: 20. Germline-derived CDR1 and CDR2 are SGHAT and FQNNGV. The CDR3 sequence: CASSPAGWLADLPQETQYF. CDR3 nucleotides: TGTGCCAGCAGCCCCGCAGGGTGGCTAGCGGACCTTCCGCAAGAGACCCAGTACTTC.

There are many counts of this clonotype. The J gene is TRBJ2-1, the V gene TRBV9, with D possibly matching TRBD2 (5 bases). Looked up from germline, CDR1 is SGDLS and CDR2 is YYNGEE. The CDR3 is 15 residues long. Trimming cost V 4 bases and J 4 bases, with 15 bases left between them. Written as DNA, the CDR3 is TGTGCCAGCAGCCCTTACGGGGTGGGGTACAATGAGCAGTTCTTC. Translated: CASSPYGVGYNEQFF. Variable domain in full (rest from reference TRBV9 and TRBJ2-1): DSGVTQTPKHLITATGQRVTLRCSPRSGDLSVYWYQQSLDQGLQFLIQYYNGEERAKGNILERFSAQQFPDLHSELNLSSLELGDSALYFCASSPYGVGYNEQFFGPGTRLTVL.

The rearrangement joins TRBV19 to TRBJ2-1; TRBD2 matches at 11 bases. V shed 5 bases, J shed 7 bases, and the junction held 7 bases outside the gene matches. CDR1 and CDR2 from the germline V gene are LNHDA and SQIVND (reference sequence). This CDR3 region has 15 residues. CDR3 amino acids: CASSFSGGAGNEQFF. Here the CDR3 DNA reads TGTGCCAGTAGTTTTAGCGGGGGGGCCGGAAATGAGCAGTTCTTC.

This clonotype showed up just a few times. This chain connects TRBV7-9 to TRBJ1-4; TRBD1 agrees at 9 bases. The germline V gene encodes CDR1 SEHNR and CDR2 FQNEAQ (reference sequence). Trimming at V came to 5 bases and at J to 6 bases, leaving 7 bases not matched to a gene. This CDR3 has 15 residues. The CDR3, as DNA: TGTGCCAGCAGCCGCCGGGACAGGGTGGATGAAAAACTGTTTTTT. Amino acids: CASSRRDRVDEKLFF.

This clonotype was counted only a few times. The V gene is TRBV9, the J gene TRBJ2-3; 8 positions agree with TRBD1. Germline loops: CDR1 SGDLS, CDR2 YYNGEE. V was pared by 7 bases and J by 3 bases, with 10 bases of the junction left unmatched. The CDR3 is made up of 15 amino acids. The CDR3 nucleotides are TGTGCCAGCGGGGGGCAGGGGGCATCGACAGATACGCAGTATTTT. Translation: CASGGQGASTDTQYF.

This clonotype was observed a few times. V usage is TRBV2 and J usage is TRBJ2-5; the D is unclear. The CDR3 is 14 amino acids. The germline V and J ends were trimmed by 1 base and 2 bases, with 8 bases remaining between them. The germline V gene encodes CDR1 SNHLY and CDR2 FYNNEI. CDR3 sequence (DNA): TGTGCCAGCAGTGAAGTTGGCGAGCAAGAGACCCAGTACTTC. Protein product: CASSEVGEQETQYF.

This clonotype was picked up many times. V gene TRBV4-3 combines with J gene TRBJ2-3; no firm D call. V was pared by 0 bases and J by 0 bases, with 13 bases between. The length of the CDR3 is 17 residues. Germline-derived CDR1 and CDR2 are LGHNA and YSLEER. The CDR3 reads CASSQEVRSHSTDTQYF. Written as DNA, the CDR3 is TGCGCCAGCAGCCAAGAAGTTCGATCCCATAGCACAGATACGCAGTATTTT.

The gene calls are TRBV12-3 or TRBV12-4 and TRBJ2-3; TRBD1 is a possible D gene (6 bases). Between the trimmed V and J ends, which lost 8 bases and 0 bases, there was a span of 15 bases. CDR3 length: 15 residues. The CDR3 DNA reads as TGTGCCAGCTTCCCGGGACATACTAGCACAGATACGCAGTATTTT. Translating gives CASFPGHTSTDTQYF.

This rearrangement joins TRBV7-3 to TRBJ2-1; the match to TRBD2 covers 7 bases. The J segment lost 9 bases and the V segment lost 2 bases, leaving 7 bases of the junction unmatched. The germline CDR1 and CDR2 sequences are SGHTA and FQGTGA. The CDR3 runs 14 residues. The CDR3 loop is CASSLGGGLGEQFF. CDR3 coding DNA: TGTGCCAGCAGCTTAGGGGGGGGTCTCGGTGAGCAGTTCTTC.

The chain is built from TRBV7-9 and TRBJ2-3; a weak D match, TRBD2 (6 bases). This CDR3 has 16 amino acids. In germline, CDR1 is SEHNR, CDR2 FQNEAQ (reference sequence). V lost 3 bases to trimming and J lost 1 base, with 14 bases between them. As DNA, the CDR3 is TGTGCCAGCAGCTTTGAAGGGACTTGGGGCACAGATACGCAGTATTTT. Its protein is CASSFEGTWGTDTQYF.